This T cell receptor (beta chain) was observed in a study of T cell responses to AZD1222 COVID-19 vaccine. Study findings and constraints: Just a handful of people given AZD1222 tested seropositive at baseline.

TCRdb keeps only in-frame clones here, not all; method: immunoSEQ multiplex PCR. The top ten clones hold approximately 8% of a sample with around 130,000 clones, about nine tenths of them seen once. Worth noting for this clone: The antigen is unknown.

Trimming stripped 8 bases from V and 2 bases from J, with 7 bases between. CDR1 is SEHNR and CDR2 is FQNEAQ in the germline V gene (reference sequence). This CDR3 is built from 11 residues. The chain links TRBV7-9 to TRBJ2-7, with D uncertain. The starting material was peripheral blood, obtained on day 0 of AZD1222 vaccination. The receptor's source is an adult in good health. CDR3 region: CASERAYEQYF. CDR3 DNA sequence: TGTGCCAGCGAGAGAGCCTACGAGCAGTACTTC.